These T cell receptor beta chains were read from a single sample in a study of human T cells and chemical hapten exposure. TCRdb recomputed calls from the RACE reads with MiXCR, one row per CDR3 protein. The table shows 300,000 to 450,000 distinct CDR3 sequences, with roughly 5.3% occurring only once. The input for sequencing was whole blood, taken in connection with sensitization to the hapten diphenylcyclopropenone (DPC). The receptors derive from a woman aged 45-59 years with alopecia areata. Some clones in this sample may be carry-over from other donors' samples. The CDR3 runs from the conserved cysteine through the conserved F or W. The D gene is left open where the match is weak. Clone size is shown for a subset of rows, as once, few, many or a class of expanded clone.

v_call	clone_size	d_call	j_call	cdr3_aa	cdr3_nt
TRBV6-2/TRBV6-3	NA	NA	TRBJ1-1	CASSSGGRENTEAFF	TGTGCCAGCAGTTCAGGCGGACGGGAGAACACTGAAGCTTTCTTT
TRBV15	few	NA	TRBJ2-5	CATSRVGGGETQYF	TGTGCCACCAGCAGAGTAGGAGGGGGAGAGACCCAGTACTTC
TRBV6-5	NA	TRBD1	TRBJ1-1	CASTSDRGQFQAFF	TGTGCCAGCACCTCCGACAGGGGGCAGTTCCAAGCTTTCTTT
TRBV5-4	many	NA	TRBJ1-6	CASSPGPSYNSPLHF	TGTGCCAGCAGCCCCGGACCCTCCTATAATTCACCCCTCCACTTT
TRBV2	many	TRBD1	TRBJ2-4	CASSDGGQGKNIQYF	TGTGCCAGCAGTGATGGGGGACAGGGCAAAAACATTCAGTACTTC
TRBV24-1	many	NA	TRBJ1-2	CATSAGADYGYTF	TGTGCCACCAGTGCAGGGGCGGACTATGGCTACACCTTC
TRBV7-9	NA	TRBD2	TRBJ2-1	CASIVRREGETDNEQFF	TGTGCCAGCATAGTAAGGCGGGAGGGCGAAACGGACAATGAGCAGTTCTTC
TRBV28	many	NA	TRBJ2-7	CASSLRGVYEQYF	TGTGCCAGCAGCCTTAGGGGGGTCTACGAGCAGTACTTC
TRBV3-1	NA	NA	TRBJ2-7	CASSQDRKGRPFSYEQYF	TGTGCCAGCAGCCAAGACAGGAAGGGCCGTCCTTTCTCCTACGAGCAGTACTTC
TRBV28	many	TRBD2	TRBJ2-7	CASSSHRLAGGLSEQYF	TGTGCCAGCAGTTCACACCGACTAGCGGGAGGATTGTCAGAGCAGTACTTC
TRBV2	NA	NA	TRBJ2-1	CASSVRDEQFF	TGTGCCAGCAGTGTCAGAGATGAGCAGTTCTTC
TRBV7-9	many	NA	TRBJ1-2	CASSLAGIYGYTF	TGTGCCAGCAGCTTGGCAGGGATTTATGGCTACACCTTC
TRBV29-1	many	TRBD1	TRBJ1-1	CSADEQGAGAFF	TGCAGCGCCGACGAACAGGGGGCCGGAGCTTTCTTT
TRBV20-1	few	NA	TRBJ2-5	CSASDPQGTETQYF	TGCAGTGCTAGTGACCCACAGGGCACCGAGACCCAGTACTTC
TRBV25-1	few	NA	TRBJ1-2	CASSEYRGSYGYTF	TGTGCCAGCAGTGAATATCGAGGCTCCTATGGCTACACCTTC
TRBV5-1	many	NA	TRBJ1-1	CASSFGDREGWNTEAFF	TGCGCCAGCAGCTTTGGTGACAGAGAAGGGTGGAACACTGAAGCTTTCTTT
TRBV30	NA	NA	TRBJ2-7	CAWTLTGYREQYF	TGTGCCTGGACTTTGACAGGTTACCGAGAACAGTACTTC
TRBV6-5	many	NA	TRBJ1-5	CASSSRSNQPQHF	TGTGCCAGCAGTTCCAGGAGCAATCAGCCCCAGCATTTT
TRBV3-1	many	TRBD1	TRBJ1-5	CASSSGTGGPVSNQPQHF	TGTGCCAGCAGCTCCGGGACAGGGGGCCCGGTAAGCAATCAGCCCCAGCATTTT
TRBV5-1	many	TRBD1	TRBJ2-7	CASSSGGVTYEQYF	TGCGCCAGCAGCTCAGGGGGCGTAACGTACGAGCAGTACTTC
TRBV15	NA	TRBD1	TRBJ2-7	CATSTGTGFDEQYF	TGTGCCACCAGTACCGGGACAGGGTTCGACGAGCAGTACTTC
TRBV5-1	NA	NA	TRBJ2-1	CASSLTSTNEQFF	TGCGCCAGCAGCTTGACTAGCACCAATGAGCAGTTCTTC
TRBV3-1	few	NA	TRBJ2-6	CASSQAVGSGANVLTF	TGTGCCAGCAGCCAAGCGGTTGGCTCTGGGGCCAACGTCCTGACTTTC
TRBV4-2	few	TRBD2	TRBJ2-1	CASSQMGTSGRGEQFF	TGTGCCAGCAGCCAAATGGGGACTAGCGGGAGGGGTGAGCAGTTCTTC
TRBV9	few	TRBD2	TRBJ2-5	CASSVAEGRDETQYF	TGTGCCAGCAGCGTAGCGGAAGGGAGGGATGAGACCCAGTACTTC